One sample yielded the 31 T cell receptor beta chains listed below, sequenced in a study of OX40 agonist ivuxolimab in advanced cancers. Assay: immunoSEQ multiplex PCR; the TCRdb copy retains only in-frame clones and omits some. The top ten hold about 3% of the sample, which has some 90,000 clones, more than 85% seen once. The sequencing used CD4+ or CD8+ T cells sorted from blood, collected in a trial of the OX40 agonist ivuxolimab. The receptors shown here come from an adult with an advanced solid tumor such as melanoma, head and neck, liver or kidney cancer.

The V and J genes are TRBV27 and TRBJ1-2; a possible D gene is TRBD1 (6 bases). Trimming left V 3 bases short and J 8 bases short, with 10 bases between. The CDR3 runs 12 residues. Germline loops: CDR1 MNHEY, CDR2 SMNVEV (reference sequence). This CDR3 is CASSFGGRGYTF. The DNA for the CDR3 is TGTGCCAGCAGTTTCGGGGGCAGAGGCTACACCTTC.

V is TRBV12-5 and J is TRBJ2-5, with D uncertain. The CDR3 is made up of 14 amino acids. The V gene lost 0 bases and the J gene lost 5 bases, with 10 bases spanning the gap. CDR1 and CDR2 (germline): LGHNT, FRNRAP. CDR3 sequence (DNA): TGTGCTAGTGGTTTGGTCCACACGGAGGAGACCCAGTACTTC. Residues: CASGLVHTEETQYF.

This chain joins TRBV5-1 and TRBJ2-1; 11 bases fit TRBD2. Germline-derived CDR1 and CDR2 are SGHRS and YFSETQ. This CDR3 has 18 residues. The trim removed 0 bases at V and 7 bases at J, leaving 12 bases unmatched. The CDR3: CASSLVTIAGGPVNEQFF. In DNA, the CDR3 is TGCGCCAGCAGCTTGGTTACTATAGCGGGGGGGCCGGTTAATGAGCAGTTCTTC.

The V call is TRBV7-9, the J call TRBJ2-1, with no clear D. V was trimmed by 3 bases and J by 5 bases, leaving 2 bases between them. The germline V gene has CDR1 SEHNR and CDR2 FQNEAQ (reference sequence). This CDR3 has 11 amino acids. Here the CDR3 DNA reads TGTGCCAGCAGCTTGGACAATGAGCAGTTCTTC. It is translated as CASSLDNEQFF.

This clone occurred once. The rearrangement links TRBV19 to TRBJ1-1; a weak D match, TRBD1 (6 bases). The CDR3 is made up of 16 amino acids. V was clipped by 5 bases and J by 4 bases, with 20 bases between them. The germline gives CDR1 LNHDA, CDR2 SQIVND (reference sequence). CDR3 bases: TGTGCCAGTAGTCCCTGGACAGCCGGCGGGAGCACTGAAGCTTTCTTT. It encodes CASSPWTAGGSTEAFF.

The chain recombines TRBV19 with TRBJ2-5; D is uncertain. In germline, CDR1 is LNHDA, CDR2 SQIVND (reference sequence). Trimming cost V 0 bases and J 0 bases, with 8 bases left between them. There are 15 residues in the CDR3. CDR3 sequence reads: CASSIDKGYQETQYF. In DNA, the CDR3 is TGTGCCAGTAGTATAGATAAAGGGTACCAAGAGACCCAGTACTTC. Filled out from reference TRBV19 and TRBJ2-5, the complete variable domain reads DGGITQSPKYLFRKEGQNVTLSCEQNLNHDAMYWYRQDPGQGLRLIYYSQIVNDFQKGDIAEGYSVSREKKESFPLTVTSAQKNPTAFYLCASSIDKGYQETQYFGPGTRLLVL.

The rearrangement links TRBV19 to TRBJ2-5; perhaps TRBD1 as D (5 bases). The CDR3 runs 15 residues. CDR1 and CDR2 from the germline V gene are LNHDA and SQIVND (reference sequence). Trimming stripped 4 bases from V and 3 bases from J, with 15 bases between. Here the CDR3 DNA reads TGTGCCAGTAGTACAAGCAGGGTTTTGGAAGAGACCCAGTACTTC. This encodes CASSTSRVLEETQYF.

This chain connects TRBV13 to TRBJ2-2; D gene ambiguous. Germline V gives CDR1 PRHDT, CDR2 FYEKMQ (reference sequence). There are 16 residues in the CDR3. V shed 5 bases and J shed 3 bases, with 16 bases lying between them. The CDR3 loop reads CASSPRAATYTGELFF. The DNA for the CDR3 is TGTGCCAGCAGCCCCCGGGCAGCTACCTACACCGGGGAGCTGTTTTTT. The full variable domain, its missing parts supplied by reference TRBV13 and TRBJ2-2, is AAGVIQSPRHLIKEKRETATLKCYPIPRHDTVYWYQQGPGQDPQFLISFYEKMQSDKGSIPDRFSAQQFSDYHSELNMSSLELGDSALYFCASSPRAATYTGELFFGEGSRLTVL.

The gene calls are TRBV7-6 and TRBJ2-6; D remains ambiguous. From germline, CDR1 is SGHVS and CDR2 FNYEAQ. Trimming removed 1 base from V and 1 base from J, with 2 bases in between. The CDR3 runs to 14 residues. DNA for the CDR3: TGTGCCAGCAGCTTAGTGTCTGGGGCCAACGTCCTGACTTTC. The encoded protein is CASSLVSGANVLTF. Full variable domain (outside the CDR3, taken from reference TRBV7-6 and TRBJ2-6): GAGVSQSPRYKVTKRGQDVALRCDPISGHVSLYWYRQALGQGPEFLTYFNYEAQQDKSGLPNDRFSAERPEGSISTLTIQRTEQRDSAMYRCASSLVSGANVLTFGAGSRLTVL.

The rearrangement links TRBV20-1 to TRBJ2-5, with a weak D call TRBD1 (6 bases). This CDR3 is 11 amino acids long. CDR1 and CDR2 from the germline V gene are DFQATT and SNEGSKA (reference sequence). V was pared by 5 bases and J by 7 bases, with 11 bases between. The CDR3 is CSAWTVGTQYF. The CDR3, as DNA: TGCAGTGCTTGGACAGTAGGGACCCAGTACTTC.

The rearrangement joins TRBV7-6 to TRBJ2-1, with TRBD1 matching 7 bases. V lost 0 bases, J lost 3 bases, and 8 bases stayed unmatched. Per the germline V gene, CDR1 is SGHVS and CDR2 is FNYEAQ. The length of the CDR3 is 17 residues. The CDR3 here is CASSLAPGTALYNEQFF. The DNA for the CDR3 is TGTGCCAGCAGCTTAGCTCCCGGGACAGCTCTCTACAATGAGCAGTTCTTC.

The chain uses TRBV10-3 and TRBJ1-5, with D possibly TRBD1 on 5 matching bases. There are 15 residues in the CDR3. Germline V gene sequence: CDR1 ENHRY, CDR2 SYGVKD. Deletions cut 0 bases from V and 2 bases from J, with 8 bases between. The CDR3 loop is CAISESEGRNQPQHF. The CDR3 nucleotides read TGTGCCATCAGTGAGTCAGAGGGGCGCAATCAGCCCCAGCATTTT.

CDR3 region: CASSSTSGRPTTDQYF. The CDR3 bases are TGTGCCAGCAGCTCGACTAGCGGGAGGCCAACGACGGACCAGTACTTC. V gene TRBV7-9 combines with J gene TRBJ2-5; 13 bases match TRBD2. Per germline, CDR1 SEHNR and CDR2 FQNEAQ (reference sequence). V dropped 4 bases and J dropped 10; count of bases not matched to a gene: 12. The length of the CDR3 is 16 residues.

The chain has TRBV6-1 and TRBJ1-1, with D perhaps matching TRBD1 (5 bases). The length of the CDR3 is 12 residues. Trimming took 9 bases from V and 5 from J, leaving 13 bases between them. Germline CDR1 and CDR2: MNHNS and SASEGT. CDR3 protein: CASTRGGTEAFF. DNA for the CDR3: TGTGCCAGTACTAGGGGAGGGACTGAAGCTTTCTTT.

CDR3 DNA sequence: TGTGCCAGCAGCGGCACCGGGACGCCTAGCACAGATACGCAGTATTTT. Encoded protein: CASSGTGTPSTDTQYF. The rearrangement links TRBV9 to TRBJ2-3, with D perhaps assigned TRBD1 or TRBD2 (5 bases each). CDR3 length: 16 residues. Trimming took off 3 bases at V and 0 bases at J, with 14 bases between the two ends. Per germline, CDR1 SGDLS and CDR2 YYNGEE. Drawing the rest from reference TRBV9 and TRBJ2-3, the complete variable domain is DSGVTQTPKHLITATGQRVTLRCSPRSGDLSVYWYQQSLDQGLQFLIQYYNGEERAKGNILERFSAQQFPDLHSELNLSSLELGDSALYFCASSGTGTPSTDTQYFGPGTRLTVL.

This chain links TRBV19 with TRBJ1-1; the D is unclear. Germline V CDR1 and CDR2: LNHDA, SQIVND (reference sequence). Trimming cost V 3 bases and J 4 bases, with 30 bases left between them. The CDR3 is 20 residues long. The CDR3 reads CASSMGRFVLARPASTEAFF. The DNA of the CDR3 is TGTGCCAGTAGTATGGGCAGGTTCGTCCTTGCGCGGCCCGCAAGCACTGAAGCTTTCTTT.

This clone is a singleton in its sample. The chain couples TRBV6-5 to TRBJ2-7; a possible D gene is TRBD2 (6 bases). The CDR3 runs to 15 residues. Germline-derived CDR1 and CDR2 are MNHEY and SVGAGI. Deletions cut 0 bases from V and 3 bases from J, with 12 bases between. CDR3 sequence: CASSYSPTSSYEQYF. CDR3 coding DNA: TGTGCCAGCAGTTACTCCCCGACTAGTAGCTACGAGCAGTACTTC.

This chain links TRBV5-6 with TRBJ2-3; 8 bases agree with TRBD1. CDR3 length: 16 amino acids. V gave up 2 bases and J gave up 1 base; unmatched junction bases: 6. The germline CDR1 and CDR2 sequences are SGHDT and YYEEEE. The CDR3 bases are TGTGCCAGCAGCTTCACGGACAGGGCGGGCACAGATACGCAGTATTTT. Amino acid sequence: CASSFTDRAGTDTQYF.

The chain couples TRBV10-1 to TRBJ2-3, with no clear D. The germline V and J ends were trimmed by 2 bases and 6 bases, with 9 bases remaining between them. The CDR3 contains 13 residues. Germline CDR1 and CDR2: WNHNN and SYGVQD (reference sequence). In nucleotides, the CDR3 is TGCGCCAGCAGTGAGGCCGATGGGGATACGCAGTATTTT. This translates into CASSEADGDTQYF.

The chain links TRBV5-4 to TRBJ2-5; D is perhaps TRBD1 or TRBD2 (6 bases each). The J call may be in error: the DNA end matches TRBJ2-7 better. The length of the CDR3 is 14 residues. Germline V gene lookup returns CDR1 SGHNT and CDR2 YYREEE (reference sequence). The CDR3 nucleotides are TGTGCCAGACGACCGGGGGCGCCGGGCTACGAGCAGTACTTC. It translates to CARRPGAPGYEQYF.

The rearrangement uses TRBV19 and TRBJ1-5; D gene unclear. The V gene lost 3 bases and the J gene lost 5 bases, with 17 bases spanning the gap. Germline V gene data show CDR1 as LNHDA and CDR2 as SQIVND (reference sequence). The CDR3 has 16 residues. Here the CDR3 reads CASSISHTPTYQPQHF. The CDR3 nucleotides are TGTGCCAGTAGTATCTCTCACACACCTACTTATCAGCCCCAGCATTTT. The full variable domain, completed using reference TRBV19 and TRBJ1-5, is DGGITQSPKYLFRKEGQNVTLSCEQNLNHDAMYWYRQDPGQGLRLIYYSQIVNDFQKGDIAEGYSVSREKKESFPLTVTSAQKNPTAFYLCASSISHTPTYQPQHFGDGTRLSIL.

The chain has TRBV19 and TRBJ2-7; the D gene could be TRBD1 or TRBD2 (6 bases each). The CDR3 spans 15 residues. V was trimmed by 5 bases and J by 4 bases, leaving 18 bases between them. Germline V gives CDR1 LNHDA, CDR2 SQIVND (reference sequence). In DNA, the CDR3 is TGTGCCAGTAGTCCCGGAGGAGGGGGTAATTACGAGCAGTACTTC. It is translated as CASSPGGGGNYEQYF.

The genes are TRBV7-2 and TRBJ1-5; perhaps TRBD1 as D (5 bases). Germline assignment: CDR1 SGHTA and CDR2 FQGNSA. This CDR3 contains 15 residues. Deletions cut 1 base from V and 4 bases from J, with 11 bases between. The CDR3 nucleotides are TGTGCCAGCAGCTTAGGGGGGTCTTCGAATCAGCCCCAGCATTTT. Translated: CASSLGGSSNQPQHF.

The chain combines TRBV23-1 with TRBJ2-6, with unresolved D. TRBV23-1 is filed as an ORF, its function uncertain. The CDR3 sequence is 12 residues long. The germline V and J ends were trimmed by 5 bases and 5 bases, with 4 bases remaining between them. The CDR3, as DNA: TGCGCCAGCAGTTTAAGGGCCAACGTCCTGACTTTC. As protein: CASSLRANVLTF.

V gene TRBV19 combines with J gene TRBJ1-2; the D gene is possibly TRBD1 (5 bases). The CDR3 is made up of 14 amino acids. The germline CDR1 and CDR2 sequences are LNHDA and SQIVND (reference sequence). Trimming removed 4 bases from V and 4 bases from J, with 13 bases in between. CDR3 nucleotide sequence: TGTGCCAGTAGTACAGGGTTCCTGGGCTATGGCTACACCTTC. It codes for CASSTGFLGYGYTF.

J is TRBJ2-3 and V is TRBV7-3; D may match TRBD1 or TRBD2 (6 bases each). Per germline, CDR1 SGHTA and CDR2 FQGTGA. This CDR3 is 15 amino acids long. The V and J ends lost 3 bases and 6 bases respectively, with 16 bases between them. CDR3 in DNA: TGTGCCAGCAGCTTCGGGGGCGCGACGGGGGATACGCAGTATTTT. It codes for CASSFGGATGDTQYF. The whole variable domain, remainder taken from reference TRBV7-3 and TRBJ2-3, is GAGVSQTPSNKVTEKGKYVELRCDPISGHTALYWYRQSLGQGPEFLIYFQGTGAADDSGLPNDRFFAVRPEGSVSTLKIQRTERGDSAVYLCASSFGGATGDTQYFGPGTRLTVL.

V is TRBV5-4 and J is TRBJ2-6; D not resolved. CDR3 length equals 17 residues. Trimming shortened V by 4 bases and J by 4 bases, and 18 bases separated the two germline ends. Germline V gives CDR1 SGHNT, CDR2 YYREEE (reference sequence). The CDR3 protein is CASSQGPHSGGANVLTF. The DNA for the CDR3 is TGTGCCAGCAGCCAAGGTCCTCATTCAGGAGGGGCCAACGTCCTGACTTTC.

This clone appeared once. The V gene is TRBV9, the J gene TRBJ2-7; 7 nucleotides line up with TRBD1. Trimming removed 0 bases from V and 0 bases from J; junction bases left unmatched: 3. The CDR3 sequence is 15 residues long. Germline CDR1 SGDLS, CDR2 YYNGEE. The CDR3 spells CASSVGWDSSYEQYF. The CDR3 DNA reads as TGTGCCAGCAGCGTAGGCTGGGACAGCTCCTACGAGCAGTACTTC.

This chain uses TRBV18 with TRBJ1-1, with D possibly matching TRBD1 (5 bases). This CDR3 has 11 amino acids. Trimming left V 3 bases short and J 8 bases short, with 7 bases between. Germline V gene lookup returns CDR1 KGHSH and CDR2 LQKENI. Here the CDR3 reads CASSPGREAFF. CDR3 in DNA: TGTGCCAGCTCACCGGGACGGGAAGCTTTCTTT.

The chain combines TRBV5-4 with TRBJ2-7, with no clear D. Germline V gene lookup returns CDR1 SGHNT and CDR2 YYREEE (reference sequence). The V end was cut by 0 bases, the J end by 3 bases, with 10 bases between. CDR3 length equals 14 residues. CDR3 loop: CASSLDTVNYEQYF. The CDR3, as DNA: TGTGCCAGCAGCTTGGACACGGTTAACTACGAGCAGTACTTC.

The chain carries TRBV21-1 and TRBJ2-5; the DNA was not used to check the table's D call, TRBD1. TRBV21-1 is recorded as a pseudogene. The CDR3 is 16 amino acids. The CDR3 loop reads CASSKRRGTGGETQYF. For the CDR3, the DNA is TGTGCCAGCAGCAAAAGAAGAGGGACAGGGGGAGAGACCCAGTACTTC.